One sample yielded the 3 T cell receptor beta chains listed below, sequenced in a study of neoadjuvant nivolumab and ipilimumab in lung cancer. Repertoires were generated with immunoSEQ multiplex PCR, while TCRdb's copy carries only in-frame clones and drops some. The profile shows 6,500 to 8,500 clones, approximately 85% of them singletons. The sequenced sample was tumor tissue, obtained after neoadjuvant nivolumab, alone or with ipilimumab, at or shortly before surgery. Receptors were obtained from an adult with non-small cell lung cancer.

The chain combines TRBV5-1 with TRBJ1-2; D possibly corresponds to TRBD1 (5 bases). The germline V and J ends were trimmed by 0 bases and 4 bases, with 13 bases remaining between them. The CDR3 has 15 amino acids. Germline V CDR1 and CDR2: SGHRS, YFSETQ. CDR3 loop: CASSLGAGDGYGYTF. CDR3 in DNA: TGCGCCAGCAGCTTGGGCGCGGGGGACGGCTATGGCTACACCTTC.

In this sample, this clone is medium-sized (0.01 to 0.1%). J is TRBJ2-2 and V is TRBV28; tentative D call: TRBD2 (5 bases). V was trimmed by 5 bases and J by 7 bases, leaving 14 bases between them. This CDR3 is 14 amino acids long. The germline gives CDR1 MDHEN, CDR2 SYDVKM. CDR3 sequence: CASSPSRGHGELFF. The CDR3 DNA reads TGTGCCAGCAGTCCAAGTCGAGGGCACGGGGAGCTGTTTTTT.

V usage is TRBV5-1 and J usage is TRBJ2-3, with 9 positions matching TRBD1. The CDR3 has 14 residues. Unmatched junction bases numbered 7, after V lost 5 bases and J lost 6 bases. Looked up from germline, CDR1 is SGHRS and CDR2 is YFSETQ. The CDR3 sequence is CASSWTGEGDTQYF. As DNA, the CDR3 is TGCGCCAGCAGTTGGACAGGGGAAGGGGATACGCAGTATTTT.